These 4 T cell receptor beta chains share one sample of origin, sequenced in a study of monozygotic twins with inflammatory bowel disease. TCRdb re-called the 5' RACE reads and catalogs CDR3 proteins one per entry, DNA excluded. The sample has 300,000 to 400,000 distinct CDR3 sequences. Input material: blood. These receptors were taken from a human donor with ulcerative colitis or Crohn's disease, or a healthy co-twin of an affected twin (not recorded which).

The V gene is TRBV29-1, the J gene TRBJ2-2; TCRdb lists TRBD1, though no DNA is available to test this call. The CDR3 covers 16 residues. CDR1 and CDR2 (germline): SQVTM, ANQGSEA. Here the CDR3 reads CSALRQGSSNTGELFF.

This rearrangement joins TRBV20-1 to TRBJ2-2; TCRdb's D call of TRBD2 is untestable without DNA. The CDR3 totals 15 residues. CDR1 DFQATT and CDR2 SNEGSKA come from the germline V gene (reference sequence). The CDR3 is CSAREPRTQTGELFF.

The CDR3 is CSAPVGGWGTGELFF. This chain links TRBV20-1 with TRBJ2-2; the TRBD1 assignment by TCRdb is unverifiable without DNA. This CDR3 contains 15 residues. The V gene's germline CDR1 is DFQATT and CDR2 SNEGSKA (reference sequence).

This chain connects TRBV7-3 to TRBJ2-5; TCRdb calls TRBD1, which cannot be checked without DNA. Germline values: CDR1 SGHTA, CDR2 FQGTGA. The CDR3 extends over 13 amino acids. The CDR3 here is CASSALGWETQYF.